The present T cell receptor (beta chain) was sequenced within a study of T cells in Graves' hyperthyroidism and ophthalmopathy. This CDR3 spans 14 amino acids. V lost 5 bases and J lost 3, with 14 bases in between. Germline CDR1 SEHNR, CDR2 FQNEAQ (reference sequence). This clonotype was observed many times. Its antigen is currently unknown. Findings and caveats of the study: A median about 6.5 months before onset, the model predicted ophthalmopathy.

TCR beta CDR3 sequences were amplified from RNA transcripts. In the first-round RT-PCR of the TCR CDR3, the HTBI primer set was used. In TCRdb, the multiplex PCR reads were re-called with MiXCR into one record per CDR3 protein. In the table there are around 420,000 distinct CDR3 sequences, approximately 14% of which are singletons. The chain uses TRBV7-9 and TRBJ2-7, with a weak D call TRBD1 (6 bases). This receptor was taken from a woman in her late teens or twenties with Graves' hyperthyroidism. Sequenced sample: blood. CDR3 sequence: CASSASTGYYEQYF. As DNA, the CDR3 is TGTGCCAGCAGCGCGAGTACAGGGTACTACGAGCAGTACTTC.